This record concerns one T cell receptor beta chain sequence. This sample is drawn from a study of T cells in Graves' hyperthyroidism and ophthalmopathy. This CDR3 region has 16 residues. V lost 3 bases and J 0 bases, leaving 13 bases between the germline ends. Germline V gives CDR1 SGDLS, CDR2 YYNGEE. Amplified regions were TCR beta CDR3 sequences from RNA transcripts. During a first-round RT-PCR of the TCR CDR3, the HTBI primer set was used. One entry per CDR3 protein results from TCRdb running MiXCR on the multiplex PCR reads. The sample has about 640,000 distinct CDR3 sequences; roughly 20% are singletons.

The sample taken for sequencing was blood. The chain recombines TRBV9 with TRBJ2-1; D may be TRBD1 (6 bases). This TCR was recovered from a man aged 25-40 years with Graves' ophthalmopathy. The CDR3, as DNA: TGTGCCAGCAGCGCCTCCAGCAGGGGCTCCTACAATGAGCAGTTCTTC. Residues: CASSASSRGSYNEQFF. Full variable domain (outside the CDR3, taken from reference TRBV9 and TRBJ2-1): DSGVTQTPKHLITATGQRVTLRCSPRSGDLSVYWYQQSLDQGLQFLIQYYNGEERAKGNILERFSAQQFPDLHSELNLSSLELGDSALYFCASSASSRGSYNEQFFGPGTRLTVL.